A single sample gave rise to the 14 T cell receptor beta chains below, sequenced in a study of identical twins. Using its own MiXCR run on the 5' RACE reads, TCRdb lists one record per CDR3 protein. The repertoire has around 280,000 distinct CDR3 sequences, roughly 8.6% of them found once; the top ten carry roughly 2.1%. This sample was shared with a second study, whose subject was yellow fever vaccine responses in identical twins.

Sequencing input: memory (CD45RO+) T cells sorted from blood. These TCRs come from a woman under 30 in good health.

The gene calls are TRBV3-1 and TRBJ1-6, with TRBD1 matching over 11 bases. CDR1 is LGHDT and CDR2 is YNNKEL in the germline V gene (reference sequence). The CDR3 spans 17 residues. Unmatched junction bases numbered 3, after V lost 4 bases and J lost 1 base. DNA of the CDR3: TGTGCCAGCAGCCGTGGACAGGGGGCTTCCTATAATTCACCCCTCCACTTT. Translated, it gives CASSRGQGASYNSPLHF.

This clonotype came up many times. V and J are TRBV28 and TRBJ2-1; D possibly corresponds to TRBD2 (6 bases). V was pared by 5 bases and J by 2 bases, with 16 bases between. This CDR3 region has 16 residues. Germline loops: CDR1 MDHEN, CDR2 SYDVKM. The CDR3 bases are TGTGCCAGCAGTCCCCCGGGACTCCTTGCCTACAATGAGCAGTTCTTC. Translated: CASSPPGLLAYNEQFF.

This clonotype occurred many times. This chain joins TRBV28 and TRBJ2-1, with D possibly called TRBD1 or TRBD2 (5 bases each). Trimming shortened V by 0 bases and J by 4 bases, and 19 bases separated the two germline ends. CDR3 size: 18 residues. The V gene's germline CDR1 is MDHEN and CDR2 SYDVKM. In nucleotides, the CDR3 is TGTGCCAGCAGTTTATGGGGGACCGGGACCACCAGTTACAATGAGCAGTTCTTC. Translated, it gives CASSLWGTGTTSYNEQFF.

This clonotype was detected ten times or more. The chain recombines TRBV4-1 with TRBJ1-6; no clear D. Germline assignment: CDR1 MGHRA and CDR2 YSYEKL. V lost 2 bases to trimming and J lost 0 bases, with 8 bases between them. This CDR3 contains 16 residues. The CDR3 DNA reads TGCGCCAGCAGCCAATTGGGGAGCTCCTATAATTCACCCCTCCACTTT. The encoded protein is CASSQLGSSYNSPLHF.

V and J are TRBV2 and TRBJ2-4, with D unresolved. CDR1 is SNHLY and CDR2 is FYNNEI in the germline V gene. This CDR3 region has 15 residues. Trimming left V 2 bases short and J 1 base short, with 9 bases between. The CDR3: CASSESGRAKNIQYF. In DNA form, the CDR3 reads TGTGCCAGCAGTGAATCGGGTCGTGCCAAAAACATTCAGTACTTC.

Only a few counts were recorded for this clonotype. The chain recombines TRBV2 with TRBJ1-4, with a possible D match to TRBD1 (5 bases). The CDR3 extends over 14 amino acids. Trimming removed 6 bases from V and 5 bases from J, with 13 bases in between. Germline CDR1 SNHLY, CDR2 FYNNEI. CDR3 DNA: TGTGCCAGCAGACGGGGACCACGGAATGAAAAACTGTTTTTT. Translation gives CASRRGPRNEKLFF.

As concerns this clonotype: The junction shows a germline mismatch at one end, possibly a read error. This sequence joins TRBV6-1 and TRBJ2-1, with TRBD2 matching over 13 bases. The CDR3 runs to 16 residues. CDR1 is MNHNS and CDR2 is SASEGT in the germline V gene. The CDR3, as DNA: TGTGCTAGCAGGAAACTAGCGGGGGGGATCTACAATGAGCAGTTCTTC. This translates into CASRKLAGGIYNEQFF.

Ten or more counts support this clonotype. The rearrangement uses TRBV6-1 and TRBJ2-1; tentative D call: TRBD2 (5 bases). V was pared by 0 bases and J by 0 bases, with 9 bases between. From germline, CDR1 is MNHNS and CDR2 SASEGT. CDR3 length equals 16 residues. The CDR3 here is CASSEAELVSYNEQFF. DNA of the CDR3: TGTGCCAGCAGTGAAGCAGAACTAGTCTCCTACAATGAGCAGTTCTTC.

This clonotype was found many times. V and J are TRBV20-1 and TRBJ2-3; 8 nucleotides match TRBD2. The CDR3 is 13 amino acids. Germline CDR1 is DFQATT and CDR2 is SNEGSKA (reference sequence). Germline trimming cut 3 bases from V and 4 bases from J; bases unmatched to any gene: 3. The CDR3 nucleotides read TGCAGTGCTAGCGGGGGGGCAGCAGATACGCAGTATTTT. Its protein product is CSASGGAADTQYF.

This clonotype was seen at least ten times. The chain carries TRBV5-1 and TRBJ2-2, with D perhaps TRBD1 (5 bases). CDR1 and CDR2 from the germline V gene are SGHRS and YFSETQ. Trimming cost V 0 bases and J 5 bases, with 11 bases left between them. This CDR3 is 15 amino acids long. CDR3 in DNA: TGCGCCAGCAGCTTGGATCCAGGGAAGACCGGGGAGCTGTTTTTT. Encoded protein: CASSLDPGKTGELFF.

The rearrangement uses TRBV20-1 and TRBJ2-3; maybe TRBD2 (6 bases). The V gene's germline CDR1 is DFQATT and CDR2 SNEGSKA (reference sequence). The CDR3 covers 14 residues. The V gene lost 8 bases and the J gene lost 5 bases, with 20 bases spanning the gap. CDR3 region: CSLVRAGRIDTQYF. The CDR3 DNA reads as TGCAGTCTCGTCCGGGCGGGGCGGATAGATACGCAGTATTTT.

The CDR3 spells CASSHPRVGPLDNEQFF. The CDR3 DNA reads as TGCGCCAGCAGTCACCCCCGGGTAGGCCCCCTCGACAATGAGCAGTTCTTC. The rearrangement joins TRBV23-1 to TRBJ2-1; D not resolved. TRBV23-1 qualifies as an ORF whose function is uncertain. This CDR3 has 17 amino acids. Trimming cost V 3 bases and J 5 bases, with 20 bases left between them.

The table lists this clonotype with a few counts. J is TRBJ2-3 and V is TRBV5-1; 8 nucleotides align to TRBD1. The CDR3 has 15 residues. V lost 6 bases to trimming and J lost 2 bases; unmatched junction nucleotides: 8. Germline V gene data show CDR1 as SGHRS and CDR2 as YFSETQ. CDR3 residues: CASTPRGLDTDTQYF. The CDR3 coding sequence is TGCGCCAGCACCCCCAGGGGGCTGGACACAGATACGCAGTATTTT.

The sample holds many counts of this clonotype. The chain joins TRBV20-1 to TRBJ1-1; D ambiguous. Per germline, CDR1 DFQATT and CDR2 SNEGSKA (reference sequence). V was trimmed by 1 base and J by 6 bases, leaving 12 bases between them. The CDR3 covers 13 residues. The CDR3 sequence is CSARGGGWAEAFF. The CDR3 nucleotides are TGCAGTGCTAGAGGGGGAGGTTGGGCTGAAGCTTTCTTT.